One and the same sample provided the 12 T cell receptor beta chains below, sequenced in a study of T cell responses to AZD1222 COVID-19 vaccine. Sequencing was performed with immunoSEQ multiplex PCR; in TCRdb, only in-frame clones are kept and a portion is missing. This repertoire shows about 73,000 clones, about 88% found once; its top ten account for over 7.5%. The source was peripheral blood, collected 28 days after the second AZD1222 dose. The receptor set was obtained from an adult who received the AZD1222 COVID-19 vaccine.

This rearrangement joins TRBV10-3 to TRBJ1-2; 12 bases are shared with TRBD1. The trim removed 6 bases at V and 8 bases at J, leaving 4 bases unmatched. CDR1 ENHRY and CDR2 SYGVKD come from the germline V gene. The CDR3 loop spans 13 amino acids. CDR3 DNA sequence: TGTGCCATCAGGGGACAGGGGGCGACCGGCTACACCTTC. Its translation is CAIRGQGATGYTF.

The CDR3 region is CASSVGRVGEKLFF. The CDR3, as DNA: TGTGCCAGCAGTGTGGGCAGGGTCGGTGAAAAACTGTTTTTT. V and J are TRBV2 and TRBJ1-4, with D possibly being TRBD1 (5 bases). Germline V lookup: CDR1 SNHLY, CDR2 FYNNEI. Trimming removed 4 bases at V and 7 bases at J, with 13 bases between. The CDR3 is made up of 14 amino acids.

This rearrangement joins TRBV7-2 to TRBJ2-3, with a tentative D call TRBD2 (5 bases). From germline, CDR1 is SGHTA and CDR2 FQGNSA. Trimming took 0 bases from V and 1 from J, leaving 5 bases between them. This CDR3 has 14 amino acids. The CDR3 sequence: CASSLASGTDTQYF. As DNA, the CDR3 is TGTGCCAGCAGCTTAGCTAGCGGCACAGATACGCAGTATTTT.

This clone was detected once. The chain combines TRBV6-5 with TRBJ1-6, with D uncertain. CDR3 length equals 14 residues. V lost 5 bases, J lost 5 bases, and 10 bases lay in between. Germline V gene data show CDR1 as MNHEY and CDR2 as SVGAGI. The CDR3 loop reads CASSPKTNNSPLHF. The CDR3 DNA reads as TGTGCCAGCAGTCCCAAGACCAATAATTCACCCCTCCACTTT.

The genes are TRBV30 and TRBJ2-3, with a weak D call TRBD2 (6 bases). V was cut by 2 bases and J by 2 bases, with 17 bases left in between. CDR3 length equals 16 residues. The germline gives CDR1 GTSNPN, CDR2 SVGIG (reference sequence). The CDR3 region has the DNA TGTGCCTGGAGTACCGGGACTCTTATCCCCACAGATACGCAGTATTTT. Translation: CAWSTGTLIPTDTQYF.

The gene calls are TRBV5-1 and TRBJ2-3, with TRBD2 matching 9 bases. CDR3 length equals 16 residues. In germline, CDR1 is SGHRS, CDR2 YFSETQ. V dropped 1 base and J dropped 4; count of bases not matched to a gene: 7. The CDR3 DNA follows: TGCGCCAGCAGCTTGATAAGCGGGGGGCCGGCAGATACGCAGTATTTT. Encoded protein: CASSLISGGPADTQYF. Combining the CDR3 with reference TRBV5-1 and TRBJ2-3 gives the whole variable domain KAGVTQTPRYLIKTRGQQVTLSCSPISGHRSVSWYQQTPGQGLQFLFEYFSETQRNKGNFPGRFSGRQFSNSRSEMNVSTLELGDSALYLCASSLISGGPADTQYFGPGTRLTVL.

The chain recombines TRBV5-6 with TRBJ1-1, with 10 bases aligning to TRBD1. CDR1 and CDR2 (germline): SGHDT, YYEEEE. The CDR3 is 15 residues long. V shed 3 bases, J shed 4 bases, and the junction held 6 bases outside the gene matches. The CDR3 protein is CASSSETGGFTEAFF. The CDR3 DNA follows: TGTGCCAGCAGCTCAGAGACAGGGGGCTTCACTGAAGCTTTCTTT.

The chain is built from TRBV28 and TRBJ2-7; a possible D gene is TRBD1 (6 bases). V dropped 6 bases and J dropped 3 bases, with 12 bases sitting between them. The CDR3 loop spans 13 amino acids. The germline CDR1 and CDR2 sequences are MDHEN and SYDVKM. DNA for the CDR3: TGTGCCAGCAGCCGCCAGGGGCGCTACGAGCAGTACTTC. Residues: CASSRQGRYEQYF.

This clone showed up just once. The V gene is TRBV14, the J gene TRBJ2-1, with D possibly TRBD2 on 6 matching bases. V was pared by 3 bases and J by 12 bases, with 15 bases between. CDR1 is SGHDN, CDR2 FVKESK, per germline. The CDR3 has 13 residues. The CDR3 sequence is CASSHGTPPGQFF. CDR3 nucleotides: TGTGCCAGCAGCCATGGGACTCCCCCAGGGCAGTTCTTC.

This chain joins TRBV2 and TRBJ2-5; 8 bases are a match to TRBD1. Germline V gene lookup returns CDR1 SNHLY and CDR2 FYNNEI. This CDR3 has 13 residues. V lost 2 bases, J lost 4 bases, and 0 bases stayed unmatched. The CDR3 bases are TGTGCCAGCAGTGAAACAGGGGGAGAGACCCAGTACTTC. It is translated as CASSETGGETQYF.

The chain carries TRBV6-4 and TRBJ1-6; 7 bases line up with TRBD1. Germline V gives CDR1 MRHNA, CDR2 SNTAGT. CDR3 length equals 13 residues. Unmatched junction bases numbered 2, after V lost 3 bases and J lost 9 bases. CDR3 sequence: CASSEDRTSPLHF. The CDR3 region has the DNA TGTGCCAGCAGTGAGGACAGGACTTCACCCCTCCACTTT.

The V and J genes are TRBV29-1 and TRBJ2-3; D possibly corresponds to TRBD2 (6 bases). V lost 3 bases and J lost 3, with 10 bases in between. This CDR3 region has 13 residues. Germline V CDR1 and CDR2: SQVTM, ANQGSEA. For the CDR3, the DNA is TGCAGCGTTGAGGGGGGTCGGACAGATACGCAGTATTTT. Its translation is CSVEGGRTDTQYF.